A few counts support the clone carrying this T cell receptor beta chain. This sample stems from a study of blood T cell repertoires in COVID-19. For the study at large: From the United States, Italy and Spain came samples of acute and convalescent COVID-19. Sample material is recorded as cDNA or gDNA derived from T cells, B-cell-depleted T cells, or PBMCs.

TCRdb's copy holds only in-frame clones and misses some; the assay was immunoSEQ multiplex PCR. Seen here are about 150,000 clones, around 80% observed once, and the top ten hold roughly 5.6%. Germline V gene sequence: CDR1 SGHRS, CDR2 YFSETQ. V shed 8 bases and J shed 6 bases, with 14 bases lying between them. This CDR3 has 13 amino acids. V is TRBV5-1 and J is TRBJ2-2, with D tentatively TRBD2 (5 bases). The receptor was derived from a woman aged 50 to 60 who had recovered from COVID-19. Specimen: PBMCs or T cells enriched from blood (not recorded which). The CDR3 spells CASGEAAAGELFF. CDR3 bases: TGCGCCAGTGGGGAAGCGGCCGCCGGGGAGCTGTTTTTT.